This passage covers 14 T cell receptor beta chains from one sample sequenced in a study of cytotoxic CD8 clonotypes in ibrutinib-treated CLL. This table comes from immunoSEQ multiplex PCR, and its TCRdb copy is limited to in-frame clones, with some not included. This table has a few hundred thousand clones, under 80% appearing once. Here the sequenced sample was PBMCs, taken after 24 months of ibrutinib treatment. The receptors were sampled from a human donor with chronic lymphocytic leukemia.

J is TRBJ2-1 and V is TRBV19; 11 nucleotides align to TRBD2. V shed 2 bases and J 15 bases; nucleotides not matched to a gene: 9. This CDR3 spans 14 amino acids. CDR1 is LNHDA and CDR2 is SQIVND in the germline V gene (reference sequence). CDR3 residues: CASSIFTSGREVFF. The CDR3 bases are TGTGCCAGTAGTATATTCACTAGCGGGAGAGAGGTGTTCTTC.

The genes are TRBV25-1 and TRBJ2-2; 7 nucleotides align to TRBD1. V shed 3 bases, J shed 0 bases, and the junction held 7 bases outside the gene matches. Germline V gene sequence: CDR1 MGHDK, CDR2 SYGVNS. The CDR3 is made up of 17 amino acids. This CDR3 reads CASSDGTEYSNTGELFF. The CDR3 DNA follows: TGTGCCAGCAGTGACGGGACAGAATATTCGAACACCGGGGAGCTGTTTTTT.

CDR3 nucleotide sequence: TGTGCCAGCAGTTTAAGGGATTCTGGCAATCAGCCCCAGCATTTT. This codes for CASSLRDSGNQPQHF. V gene TRBV28 combines with J gene TRBJ1-5; D is unresolved. This CDR3 contains 15 residues. The germline V and J ends were trimmed by 2 bases and 2 bases, with 10 bases remaining between them. CDR1 is MDHEN, CDR2 SYDVKM, per germline.

The genes are TRBV25-1 and TRBJ2-5; 15 bases line up with TRBD2. CDR3 length: 17 residues. J was trimmed by 5 bases and V by 1 base; bases with no gene match: 5. Germline V gene data show CDR1 as MGHDK and CDR2 as SYGVNS. CDR3 sequence reads: CASSEWGLAGGVETQYF. For the CDR3, the DNA is TGTGCCAGCAGTGAATGGGGACTAGCGGGAGGCGTGGAGACCCAGTACTTC.

The chain links TRBV6-5 to TRBJ2-1; the D is unclear. This CDR3 has 13 residues. From germline, CDR1 is MNHEY and CDR2 SVGAGI. V lost 8 bases and J lost 0, with 8 bases in between. The CDR3 nucleotides are TGTGCCAGCGACGGTAGCTCCTACAATGAGCAGTTCTTC. Translated, it gives CASDGSSYNEQFF.

The CDR3 DNA reads TGTGCCAGCAGCTCGCGACAGGGGGGAGAGACCCAGTACTTC. Translating gives CASSSRQGGETQYF. The chain links TRBV7-8 to TRBJ2-5; the match to TRBD1 covers 9 bases. This CDR3 has 14 amino acids. Trimming at V came to 4 bases and at J to 4 bases, leaving 4 bases not matched to a gene. Per the germline V gene, CDR1 is SGHVS and CDR2 is FQNEAQ.

The V gene is TRBV6-6, the J gene TRBJ1-5; weak D call: TRBD1 (5 bases). Per germline, CDR1 MNHNY and CDR2 SVGAGI (reference sequence). This CDR3 spans 15 amino acids. Trimming took off 5 bases at V and 0 bases at J, with 11 bases between the two ends. Written as DNA, the CDR3 is TGTGCCAGCAGTCGTGGGGGGTATAGCAATCAGCCCCAGCATTTT. Residues: CASSRGGYSNQPQHF.

The genes are TRBV13 and TRBJ2-2, with D unclear. Trimming pared 3 bases from V and 3 bases from J, leaving 8 bases between. The CDR3 consists of 14 residues. Germline V gene data show CDR1 as PRHDT and CDR2 as FYEKMQ (reference sequence). The CDR3 DNA follows: TGTGCCAGCAGCTTGATCCAGGACACCGGGGAGCTGTTTTTT. Its protein product is CASSLIQDTGELFF.

V is TRBV7-3 and J is TRBJ2-1; a weak D match, TRBD2 (5 bases). Trimming removed 4 bases from V and 7 bases from J, with 14 bases in between. The CDR3 runs 14 residues. CDR1 is SGHTA, CDR2 FQGTGA, per germline. Here the CDR3 DNA reads TGTGCCAGCAGCTCCGGGGTTGGCGGAAATGAGCAGTTCTTC. It yields the protein CASSSGVGGNEQFF. The full variable domain, rest sourced from reference TRBV7-3 and TRBJ2-1, is GAGVSQTPSNKVTEKGKYVELRCDPISGHTALYWYRQSLGQGPEFLIYFQGTGAADDSGLPNDRFFAVRPEGSVSTLKIQRTERGDSAVYLCASSSGVGGNEQFFGPGTRLTVL.

The chain recombines TRBV9 with TRBJ2-5; D may match TRBD1 or TRBD2 (6 bases each). The germline V and J ends were trimmed by 4 bases and 1 base, with 11 bases remaining between them. Germline CDR1 reads SGDLS; CDR2 reads YYNGEE. This CDR3 spans 14 amino acids. CDR3 DNA sequence: TGTGCCAGCAGCCCCGAGGGGGGCCAAGAGACCCAGTACTTC. Amino acid sequence: CASSPEGGQETQYF. Based on the CDR3 plus reference TRBV9 and TRBJ2-5, the full variable domain is DSGVTQTPKHLITATGQRVTLRCSPRSGDLSVYWYQQSLDQGLQFLIQYYNGEERAKGNILERFSAQQFPDLHSELNLSSLELGDSALYFCASSPEGGQETQYFGPGTRLLVL.

The rearrangement joins TRBV25-1 to TRBJ2-7; D not certain. The CDR3 has 15 amino acids. CDR1 is MGHDK and CDR2 is SYGVNS in the germline V gene. V gave up 0 bases and J gave up 2 bases, with 11 bases separating them. CDR3 residues: CASSEYGGRAYEQYF. The CDR3 bases are TGTGCCAGCAGTGAATACGGCGGACGAGCCTACGAGCAGTACTTC.

This clone appeared a few times. The chain links TRBV10-3 to TRBJ1-3; maybe TRBD1 (6 bases). Germline V gene data show CDR1 as ENHRY and CDR2 as SYGVKD. CDR3 size: 15 residues. Trimming cost V 2 bases and J 0 bases, with 8 bases left between them. CDR3 sequence: CAISETGSSGNTIYF. CDR3 bases: TGTGCCATCAGTGAGACAGGGAGCTCTGGAAACACCATATATTTT.

This clone appeared once. The V and J genes are TRBV6-5 and TRBJ2-7; the match to TRBD1 covers 9 bases. Germline CDR1 is MNHEY and CDR2 is SVGAGI. The CDR3 is made up of 12 amino acids. V shed 5 bases, J shed 12 bases, and the junction held 8 bases outside the gene matches. In DNA form, the CDR3 reads TGTGCCAGCAGTCAAAGACAGGGGGTTCGGTACTTC. Its translation: CASSQRQGVRYF.

The genes are TRBV29-1 and TRBJ2-6, with D uncertain. Germline V gene data show CDR1 as SQVTM and CDR2 as ANQGSEA. V dropped 1 base and J dropped 1 base, with 8 bases sitting between them. CDR3 size: 15 residues. The CDR3 protein is CSVEGTDSGANVLTF. As DNA, the CDR3 is TGCAGCGTTGAAGGGACCGATTCTGGGGCCAACGTCCTGACTTTC.